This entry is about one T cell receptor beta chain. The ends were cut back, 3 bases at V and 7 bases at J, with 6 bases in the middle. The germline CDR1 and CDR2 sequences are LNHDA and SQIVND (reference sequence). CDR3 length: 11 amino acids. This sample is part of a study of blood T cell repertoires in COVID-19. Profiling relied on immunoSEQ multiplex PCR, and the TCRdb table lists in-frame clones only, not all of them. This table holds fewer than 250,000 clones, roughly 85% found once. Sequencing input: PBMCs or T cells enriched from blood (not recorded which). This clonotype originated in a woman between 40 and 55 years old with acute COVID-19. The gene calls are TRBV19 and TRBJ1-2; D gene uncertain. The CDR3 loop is CASSIAGGYTF. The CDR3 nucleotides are TGTGCCAGTAGTATTGCCGGTGGCTACACCTTC.